This T cell receptor beta chain was identified during a study of blood T cell repertoires in COVID-19. Study context: Acute-phase and convalescent COVID-19 samples originated in the United States, Italy and Spain. PBMCs, B-cell-depleted T cells, or T cells were the source of the cDNA or gDNA that made up the material.

The CDR3 extends over 16 amino acids. In the original processing: Scientists estimated how many nucleated cells there were by amplifying reference gene primers. Profiled with immunoSEQ multiplex PCR; TCRdb holds only in-frame clones, not every one. The DNA was the basis for D and trimming; V, J and clone size are from that table. This sample has over 250,000 clones, with under 90% found just once. The V gene is TRBV21-1, the J gene TRBJ1-5. TRBV21-1 is deemed a pseudogene. This TCR was sampled from a man in his fifties or sixties with acute or convalescent COVID-19. The sequenced sample was peripheral blood. The CDR3 loop reads CASSESSGRGSQPQHF. The CDR3 DNA is TGTGCCAGCAGCGAAAGCTCTGGGAGGGGCTCTCAGCCCCAGCATTTT.